A single sample is the source of the 27 T cell receptor beta chains below, sequenced in a study of blood T cell repertoires in COVID-19. The table came from immunoSEQ multiplex PCR; TCRdb's copy has only in-frame clones and leaves some out. The sample lists some 240,000 clones, 70% to 85% occurring once. Source material: peripheral blood. The receptors shown here come from a woman older than 75 with acute or convalescent COVID-19.

A note on this clone: At one of its ends the junction is not consistent with the germline gene, which may arise from a read error. The V and J genes are TRBV18 and TRBJ2-3; TRBD1 might be the D (6 bases). The CDR3 totals 14 residues. The germline CDR1 and CDR2 sequences are KGHSH and LQKENI. CDR3 in amino acids: CASSPGGSTDTQYF. In DNA, the CDR3 is TGTGCCAGCTCACCAGGGGGCAGCACCGATACGCAGTATTTT.

The rearrangement links TRBV5-8 to TRBJ2-1; 11 bases are shared with TRBD1. The V gene's germline CDR1 is SGHTS and CDR2 YDEGEE. Trimming at V came to 4 bases and at J to 7 bases, leaving 7 bases not matched to a gene. This CDR3 is 15 amino acids long. The CDR3 DNA reads as TGTGCCAGCAGCAACAGGGACAGGGGGGCGAATGAGCAGTTCTTC. Amino acids: CASSNRDRGANEQFF.

The chain links TRBV12-3 or TRBV12-4 to TRBJ1-2; possibly TRBD1 for D (6 bases). Trimming pared 11 bases from V and 4 bases from J, leaving 14 bases between. The CDR3 is 12 residues long. CDR3 protein: CAEGETIYGYTF. The CDR3 DNA sequence: TGTGCCGAGGGGGAGACCATCTATGGCTACACCTTC.

As DNA, the CDR3 is TGTGCCAGCAGCCCTGGGACTAGCGGGGTGGGCACAGATACGCAGTATTTT. Amino acid sequence: CASSPGTSGVGTDTQYF. This sequence joins TRBV7-2 and TRBJ2-3; 13 bases fit TRBD2. The length of the CDR3 is 17 residues. Germline values: CDR1 SGHTA, CDR2 FQGNSA. J gave up 1 base and V 5 bases, and 6 bases lay outside the gene matches.

The chain joins TRBV14 to TRBJ1-6; 10 bases agree with TRBD1. The trim removed 3 bases at V and 13 bases at J, leaving 9 bases unmatched. Per the germline V gene, CDR1 is SGHDN and CDR2 is FVKESK. This CDR3 spans 15 amino acids. DNA for the CDR3: TGTGCCAGCAGCCAGGGGGGACAGGGGAAGGTCCCCCTCCACTTT. Translation gives CASSQGGQGKVPLHF.

This clone was seen just once. The chain combines TRBV19 with TRBJ1-5; maybe TRBD1 (6 bases). Trimming shortened V by 7 bases and J by 4 bases, and 17 bases separated the two germline ends. This CDR3 has 15 residues. The germline V gene has CDR1 LNHDA and CDR2 SQIVND (reference sequence). CDR3 nucleotide sequence: TGTGCCAGTATCGAAGGGGGGGGGAGGAATCAGCCCCAGCATTTT. It is translated as CASIEGGGRNQPQHF.

The gene calls are TRBV18 and TRBJ2-5; TRBD2 is a possible D gene (6 bases). CDR1 and CDR2 from the germline V gene are KGHSH and LQKENI. This CDR3 comprises 13 residues. Trimming removed 4 bases at V and 2 bases at J, with 8 bases between. The CDR3 DNA reads TGTGCCAGCTCACTGGGACTTCAAGAGACCCAGTACTTC. Translation gives CASSLGLQETQYF. The full variable domain, its missing parts supplied by reference TRBV18 and TRBJ2-5, is NAGVMQNPRHLVRRRGQEARLRCSPMKGHSHVYWYRQLPEEGLKFMVYLQKENIIDESGMPKERFSAEFPKEGPSILRIQQVVRGDSAAYFCASSLGLQETQYFGPGTRLLVL.

The chain links TRBV5-1 to TRBJ1-1; D gene unclear. Trimming took 0 bases from V and 1 from J, leaving 7 bases between them. The CDR3 spans 14 residues. From germline, CDR1 is SGHRS and CDR2 YFSETQ. The CDR3 spells CASSLGQRNTEAFF. For the CDR3, the DNA is TGCGCCAGCAGCTTGGGGCAGCGGAACACTGAAGCTTTCTTT.

The rearrangement uses TRBV19 and TRBJ2-4; D call uncertain. The CDR3 extends over 18 amino acids. Germline-derived CDR1 and CDR2 are LNHDA and SQIVND (reference sequence). V lost 0 bases and J lost 2, with 17 bases in between. The CDR3 nucleotides read TGTGCCAGTAGTATAGATGTAATTCACAGTTTGTCCAAAAACATTCAGTACTTC. Amino acids: CASSIDVIHSLSKNIQYF.

The chain carries TRBV21-1 and TRBJ1-5; the D call of TRBD1 is as the table states it, not checked on the DNA. TRBV21-1 is noted as a pseudogene. The CDR3 totals 17 residues. This CDR3 is CASSKALSGDSNQPQHF. CDR3 sequence (DNA): TGTGCCAGCAGCAAAGCGCTTTCAGGGGATAGCAATCAGCCCCAGCATTTT.

The chain couples TRBV5-1 to TRBJ1-4, with 9 bases aligning to TRBD1. Germline CDR1 is SGHRS and CDR2 is YFSETQ. The CDR3 spans 16 residues. Trimming cost V 4 bases and J 5 bases; bases outside gene matches: 9. The CDR3 DNA is TGCGCCAGCAGCCGAACAGGGGGCGCGGCGAATGAAAAACTGTTTTTT. Amino acids: CASSRTGGAANEKLFF.

This chain joins TRBV7-3 and TRBJ1-1, with TRBD1 matching 8 bases. The germline V gene has CDR1 SGHTA and CDR2 FQGTGA. There are 13 residues in the CDR3. The trim removed 5 bases at V and 3 bases at J, leaving 2 bases unmatched. The CDR3 DNA is TGTGCCAGCAGCACGGACAGGGACACTGAAGCTTTCTTT. Amino acid sequence: CASSTDRDTEAFF.

This clone was detected only a few times. The chain carries TRBV10-1 and TRBJ2-7; TRBD1 agrees at 9 bases. Germline V gene sequence: CDR1 WNHNN, CDR2 SYGVQD (reference sequence). The CDR3 has 16 residues. After removal of 0 bases from V and 4 bases from J, the junction contained 7 bases not matched to a gene. CDR3 DNA: TGCGCCAGCAGTGAGTCGCGGGGACAGGGAATATACGAGCAGTACTTC. Translation gives CASSESRGQGIYEQYF.

This chain joins TRBV18 and TRBJ2-7; 10 positions match TRBD1. Germline values: CDR1 KGHSH, CDR2 LQKENI. CDR3 length equals 15 residues. J lost 5 bases, V lost 5 bases, and 9 bases had no gene match. The CDR3 sequence: CASSSPGQGMHEQYF. The CDR3 nucleotides read TGTGCCAGCTCATCCCCGGGACAGGGGATGCACGAGCAGTACTTC. Full variable domain (outside the CDR3, taken from reference TRBV18 and TRBJ2-7): NAGVMQNPRHLVRRRGQEARLRCSPMKGHSHVYWYRQLPEEGLKFMVYLQKENIIDESGMPKERFSAEFPKEGPSILRIQQVVRGDSAAYFCASSSPGQGMHEQYFGPGTRLTVT.

The rearrangement links TRBV6-5 to TRBJ1-3; TRBD1 matches 9 bases. CDR3 size: 14 residues. J was trimmed by 2 bases and V by 10 bases; bases with no gene match: 6. Germline values: CDR1 MNHEY, CDR2 SVGAGI. CDR3 nucleotides: TGTGCCACCCAACAGGGGGCGACTGGAAACACCATATATTTT. It encodes CATQQGATGNTIYF.

To note about this clone: This CDR3 is also generated by other DNA sequences in the sample. The J gene is TRBJ2-5, the V gene TRBV18, with D possibly being TRBD1 (6 bases). The germline V and J ends were trimmed by 4 bases and 2 bases, with 8 bases remaining between them. The germline V gene encodes CDR1 KGHSH and CDR2 LQKENI. The CDR3 spans 13 residues. The CDR3 protein is CASSRGQQETQYF. The CDR3 DNA is TGTGCCAGCTCACGCGGACAGCAAGAGACCCAGTACTTC.

This clone was recorded once. V and J are TRBV2 and TRBJ1-2, with D uncertain. The CDR3 has 15 amino acids. Trimming took 5 bases from V and 0 from J, leaving 13 bases between them. Germline loops: CDR1 SNHLY, CDR2 FYNNEI. The CDR3 DNA is TGTGCCAGCAGTTCCGGGAGAGGAGCTAACTATGGCTACACCTTC. The encoded protein is CASSSGRGANYGYTF.

The V and J genes are TRBV6-1 and TRBJ1-5; weak D call: TRBD1 (5 bases). There are 17 residues in the CDR3. The germline V gene has CDR1 MNHNS and CDR2 SASEGT. V shed 1 base and J shed 3 bases, with 16 bases lying between them. The CDR3: CASSEERGVRNNQPQHF. DNA for the CDR3: TGTGCCAGCAGTGAAGAACGGGGGGTTAGAAACAATCAGCCCCAGCATTTT.

The genes are TRBV28 and TRBJ2-7; 9 positions match TRBD2. Germline CDR1 and CDR2: MDHEN and SYDVKM. The CDR3 has 13 amino acids. J gave up 6 bases and V 6 bases, and 6 bases lay outside the gene matches. Here the CDR3 reads CASRRTSVGEQYF. The CDR3, as DNA: TGTGCCAGCAGGCGGACTAGCGTAGGCGAGCAGTACTTC.

The chain employs TRBV6-5 and TRBJ2-7, with 9 bases matching TRBD1. The CDR3 contains 15 residues. Germline CDR1 reads MNHEY; CDR2 reads SVGAGI. The trim removed 7 bases at V and 0 bases at J, leaving 7 bases unmatched. The CDR3 reads CASTPDRGDSYEQYF. CDR3 bases: TGTGCCAGCACCCCGGACAGGGGAGACTCCTACGAGCAGTACTTC.

The chain combines TRBV19 with TRBJ2-5; the match to TRBD1 covers 10 bases. CDR1 and CDR2 (germline): LNHDA, SQIVND (reference sequence). Trimming at V came to 1 base and at J to 2 bases, leaving 4 bases not matched to a gene. This CDR3 has 16 amino acids. Here the CDR3 reads CASSIAGTGVQETQYF. The CDR3, as DNA: TGTGCCAGTAGTATAGCTGGGACAGGGGTTCAAGAGACCCAGTACTTC.

The rearrangement uses TRBV9 and TRBJ2-1, with 11 bases that match TRBD2. Germline CDR1 and CDR2: SGDLS and YYNGEE. V trimming: 4 bases; J trimming: 0 bases; junction bases outside the gene matches: 12. The CDR3 is made up of 19 amino acids. The CDR3 is CASSQGALAGGSSYNEQFF. CDR3 DNA sequence: TGTGCCAGCAGCCAGGGGGCTCTAGCGGGGGGCAGCTCCTACAATGAGCAGTTCTTC.

The J gene is TRBJ1-6, the V gene TRBV7-2; TRBD1 matches at 7 bases. This CDR3 has 17 residues. J lost 0 bases, V lost 9 bases, and 11 bases had no gene match. Germline CDR1 is SGHTA and CDR2 is FQGNSA. CDR3 DNA sequence: TGTGCCAGTACCGGGACAGTCCTTAGCTCCTATAATTCACCCCTCCACTTT. Translation gives CASTGTVLSSYNSPLHF.

This clone was counted a single time. The V gene is TRBV7-3, the J gene TRBJ2-3; weak D call: TRBD1 (6 bases). Trimming stripped 1 base from V and 4 bases from J, with 9 bases between. CDR1 is SGHTA, CDR2 FQGTGA, per germline. This CDR3 is built from 14 residues. CDR3 sequence reads: CASSLNRVPDTQYF. DNA of the CDR3: TGTGCCAGCAGCTTAAACAGGGTACCAGATACGCAGTATTTT.

The chain couples TRBV11-2 to TRBJ2-2, with D perhaps matching TRBD2 (6 bases). Germline CDR1 reads SGHAT; CDR2 reads FQNNGV. CDR3 length equals 16 residues. V lost 3 bases and J lost 5, with 16 bases in between. CDR3 nucleotide sequence: TGTGCCAGCAGCTTCTTCGGGGCTAGCGATACCGGGGAGCTGTTTTTT. Translated, it gives CASSFFGASDTGELFF.

As DNA, the CDR3 is TGTGCCAGCAGCGGGGGAGGCACTGAAGCTTTCTTT. Amino acid sequence: CASSGGGTEAFF. The J gene is TRBJ1-1, the V gene TRBV7-3; D is possibly TRBD1 (5 bases). Trimming stripped 5 bases from V and 4 bases from J, with 8 bases between. Germline CDR1 is SGHTA and CDR2 is FQGTGA. The CDR3 is 12 residues long.

V usage is TRBV30 and J usage is TRBJ2-5; possibly TRBD1 for D (5 bases). The CDR3 sequence is 13 residues long. Germline V gene lookup returns CDR1 GTSNPN and CDR2 SVGIG (reference sequence). Trimming left V 1 base short and J 6 bases short, with 12 bases between. CDR3 sequence (DNA): TGTGCCTGGAGTGGGACAAGGTGGAAGACCCAGTACTTC. Translated, it gives CAWSGTRWKTQYF.